This T cell receptor (beta chain) came from a study of beta chain features in type 1 diabetes. The CDR3 totals 13 residues. The germline CDR1 and CDR2 sequences are SGHTA and FQGNSA. V lost 5 bases and J lost 5, with 12 bases in between. Study findings and constraints: Within patients, naive, central memory and Treg TCRB repertoires seemed more similar than within healthy donors. There was a possibility that cDNA sequencing over-represented cells with high TCR expression. Among type 1 diabetes patients, VDJ junctions had fewer insertions and more deletions.

TCRB transcripts that were expressed got sequenced, as all of the isolated RNA had been reverse transcribed. About 3.5 million reads per sample on average were obtained from naive, central memory and regulatory T cell samples. Only in-frame clones appear in the TCRdb table, and some are missing; sequencing was by immunoSEQ multiplex PCR. Here the sample spans under 450,000 clones, around 13% being singletons. Comments on this clone: What it binds is unknown.

The receptor comes from a man aged 25-45 years in good health. The chain is built from TRBV7-2 and TRBJ2-5; D could derive from TRBD1 or TRBD2 (6 bases each). Source material: naive CD4+ T cells from blood. The CDR3 spells CASSGGPLETQYF. The CDR3 DNA is TGTGCCAGCAGCGGGGGGCCGCTGGAGACCCAGTACTTC. Using reference TRBV7-2 and TRBJ2-5 for the parts outside the CDR3, the full variable domain is GAGVSQSPSNKVTEKGKDVELRCDPISGHTALYWYRQSLGQGLEFLIYFQGNSAPDKSGLPSDRFSAERTGGSVSTLTIQRTQQEDSAVYLCASSGGPLETQYFGPGTRLLVL.